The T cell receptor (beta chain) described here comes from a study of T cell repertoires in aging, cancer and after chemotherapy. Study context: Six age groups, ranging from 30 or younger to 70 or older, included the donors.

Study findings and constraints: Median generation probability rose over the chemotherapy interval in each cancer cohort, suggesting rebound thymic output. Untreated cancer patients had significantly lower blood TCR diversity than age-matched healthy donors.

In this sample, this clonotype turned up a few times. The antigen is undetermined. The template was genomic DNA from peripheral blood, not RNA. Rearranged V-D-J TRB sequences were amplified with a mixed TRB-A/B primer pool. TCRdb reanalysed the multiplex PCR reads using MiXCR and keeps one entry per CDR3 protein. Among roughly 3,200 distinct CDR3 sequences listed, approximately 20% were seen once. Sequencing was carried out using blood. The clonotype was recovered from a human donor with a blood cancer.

The CDR3 DNA reads TGTGCCAGCAGACCTTCCGGACTAGCGGGAGTCTACGAGCAGTACTTC. This codes for CASRPSGLAGVYEQYF. This sequence joins TRBV6-2 or TRBV6-3 and TRBJ2-7; 13 bases fit TRBD2. Germline values: CDR1 MNHEY, CDR2 SVGEGT. V dropped 6 bases and J dropped 3; count of bases not matched to a gene: 8. The CDR3 is made up of 16 amino acids.